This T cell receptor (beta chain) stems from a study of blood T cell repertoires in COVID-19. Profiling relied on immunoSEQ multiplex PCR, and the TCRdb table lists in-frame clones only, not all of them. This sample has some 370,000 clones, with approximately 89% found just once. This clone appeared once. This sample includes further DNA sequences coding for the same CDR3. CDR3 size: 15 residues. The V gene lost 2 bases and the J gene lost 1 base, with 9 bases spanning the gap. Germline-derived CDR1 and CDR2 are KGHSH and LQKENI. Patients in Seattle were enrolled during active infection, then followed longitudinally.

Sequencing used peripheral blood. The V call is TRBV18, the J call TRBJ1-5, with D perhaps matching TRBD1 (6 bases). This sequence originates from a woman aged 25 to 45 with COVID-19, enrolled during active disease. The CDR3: CASSPGGASNQPQHF. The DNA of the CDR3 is TGTGCCAGCTCACCAGGGGGGGCGAGCAATCAGCCCCAGCATTTT.